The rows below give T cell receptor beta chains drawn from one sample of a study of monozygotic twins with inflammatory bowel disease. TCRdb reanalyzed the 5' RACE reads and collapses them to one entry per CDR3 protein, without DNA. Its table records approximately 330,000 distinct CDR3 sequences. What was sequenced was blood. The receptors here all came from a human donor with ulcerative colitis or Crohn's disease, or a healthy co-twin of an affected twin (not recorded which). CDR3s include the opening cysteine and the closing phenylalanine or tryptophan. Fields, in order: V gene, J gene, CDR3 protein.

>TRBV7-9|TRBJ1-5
CASSSDRGWGNQPQHF
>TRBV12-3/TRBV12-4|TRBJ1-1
CASSLLRTEGAFF
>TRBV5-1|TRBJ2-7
CASSLGRQGPYEQYF
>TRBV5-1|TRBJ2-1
CASSLQRLAGGRDEQFF
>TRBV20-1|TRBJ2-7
CSARGPVNYEQYF
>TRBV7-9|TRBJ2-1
CASSPLEALGRRNEQFF
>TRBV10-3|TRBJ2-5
CAIGLSETQYF
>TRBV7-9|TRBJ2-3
CASSPPYTDTQYF
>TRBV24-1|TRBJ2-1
CATSDPSGRDYNEQFF
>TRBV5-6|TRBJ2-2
CASSPDGSGNTGELFF
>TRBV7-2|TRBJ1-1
CASSLVGPGAGYTEAFF
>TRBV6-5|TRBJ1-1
CASSYSRKTNTEAFF
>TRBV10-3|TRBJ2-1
CAVRGSSYNEQFF
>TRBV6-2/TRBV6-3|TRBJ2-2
CASRLPGLSASPGELFF
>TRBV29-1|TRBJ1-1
CSVEQGRTTEAFF
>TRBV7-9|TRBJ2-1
CASSLYLHEQFF
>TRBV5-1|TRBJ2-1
CASSISSRDGSYNEQFF
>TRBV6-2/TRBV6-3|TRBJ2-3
CASSYLNSGRRTDTQYF
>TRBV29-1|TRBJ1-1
CSVGKEGLTEAFF
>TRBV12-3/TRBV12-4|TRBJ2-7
CASSRGQGAEYEQYF
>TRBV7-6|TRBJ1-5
CASSLVQGDNQPQHF
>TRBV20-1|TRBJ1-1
CSARDRRKGKVAEAFF
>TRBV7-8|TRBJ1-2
CASSSTWIYGYTF
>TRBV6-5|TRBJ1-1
CASRRGGLFTEAFF
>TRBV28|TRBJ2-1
CASSSGVLANEQFF
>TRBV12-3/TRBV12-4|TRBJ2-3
CASTKGLAERVDTQYF
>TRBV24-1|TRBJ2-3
CATSDPGLAGGDTQYF
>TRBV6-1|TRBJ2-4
CASSRDRILDIQYF
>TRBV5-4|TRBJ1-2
CASSLGFVGVNYGYTF
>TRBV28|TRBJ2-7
CASAGSRTTHYEQYF
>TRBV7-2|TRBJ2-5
CASSLADMIDGAQYF
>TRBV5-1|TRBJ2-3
CASLNGQGQRDTQYF
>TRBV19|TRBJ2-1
CASSTPPGRAWNEQFF
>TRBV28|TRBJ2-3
CASSFRGQGADTQYF
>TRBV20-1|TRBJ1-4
CSASSGWDEKLFF
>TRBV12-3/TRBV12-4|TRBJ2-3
CASSLFQAFPDTQYF
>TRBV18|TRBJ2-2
CASSPFTAGDTGELFF
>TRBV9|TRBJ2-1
CASSARIGSYNEQFF
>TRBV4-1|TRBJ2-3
CASSQGADRDTDTQYF
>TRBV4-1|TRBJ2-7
CASSPGQGSSYEQYF
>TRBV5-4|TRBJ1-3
CASSLMSAGISGNTIYF
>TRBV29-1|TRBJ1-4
CSVVVRVGEKLFF
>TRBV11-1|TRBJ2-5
CASSLPPLGVGREKTQYF
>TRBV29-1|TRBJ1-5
CSVSYGLFGNQPQHF
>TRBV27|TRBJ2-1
CASRVAGGSNEQFF
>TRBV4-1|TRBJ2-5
CASRNPGQAKETQYF
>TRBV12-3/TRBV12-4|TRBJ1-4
CASSQPTGSDEKLFF
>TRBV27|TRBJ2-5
CASCETGKRGGRETQYF
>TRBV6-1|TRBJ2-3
CASRTVLSTDTQYF
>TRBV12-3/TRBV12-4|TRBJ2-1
CASSDHDSGLVRYEQFF
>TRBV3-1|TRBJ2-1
CASSQAANEQFF
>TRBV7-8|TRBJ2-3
CASSLLSGGEWDTQYF
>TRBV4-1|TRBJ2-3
CASSQVPGDTQYF